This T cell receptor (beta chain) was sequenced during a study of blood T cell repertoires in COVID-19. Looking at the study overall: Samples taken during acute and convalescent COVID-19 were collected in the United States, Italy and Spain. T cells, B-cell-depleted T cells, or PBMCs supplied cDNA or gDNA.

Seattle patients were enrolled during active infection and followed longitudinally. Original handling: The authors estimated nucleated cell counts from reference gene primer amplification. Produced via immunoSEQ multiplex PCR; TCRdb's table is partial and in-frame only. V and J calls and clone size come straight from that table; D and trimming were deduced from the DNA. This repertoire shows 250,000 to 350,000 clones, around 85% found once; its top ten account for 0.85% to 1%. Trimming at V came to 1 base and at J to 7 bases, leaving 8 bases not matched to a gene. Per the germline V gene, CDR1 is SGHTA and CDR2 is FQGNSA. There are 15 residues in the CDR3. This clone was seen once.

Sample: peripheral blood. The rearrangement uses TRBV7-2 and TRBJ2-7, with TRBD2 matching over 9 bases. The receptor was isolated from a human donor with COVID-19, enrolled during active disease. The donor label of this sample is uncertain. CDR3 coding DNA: TGTGCCAGCAGCTTAGTTGCGGGAGGGCCCAATGAGCAGTACTTC. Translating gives CASSLVAGGPNEQYF.